This TCR beta chain is from a study of T cells after yellow fever vaccination. This clonotype occurred a few times. For TCR, cDNA came from 5'RACE template switching, which added a universal primer site and UMIs. TCRdb recomputed calls from the 5' RACE reads with MiXCR, one row per CDR3 protein. This table holds a few hundred thousand distinct CDR3 sequences, around 7% found once. Germline-derived CDR1 and CDR2 are SGHRS and YFSETQ. V lost 4 bases and J 4 bases, leaving 8 bases between the germline ends. The CDR3 loop spans 12 amino acids. Sample: CD4+ T cells sorted from PBMCs, taken 15 days after the yellow fever booster vaccination. The receptor was isolated from a man younger than 45 who received the YFV17D yellow fever vaccine. V and J are TRBV5-1 and TRBJ1-2; D not certain. CDR3 residues: CASSRAGYGYTF. The CDR3 region has the DNA TGCGCCAGCAGCCGAGCTGGCTATGGCTACACCTTC.